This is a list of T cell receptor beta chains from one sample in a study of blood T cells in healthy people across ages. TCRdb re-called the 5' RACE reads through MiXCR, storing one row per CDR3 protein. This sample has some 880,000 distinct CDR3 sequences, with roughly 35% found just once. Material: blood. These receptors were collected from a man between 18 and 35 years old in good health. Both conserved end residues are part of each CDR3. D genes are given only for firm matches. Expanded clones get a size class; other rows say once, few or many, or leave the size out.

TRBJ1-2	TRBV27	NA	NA	TGTGCCAGCAGCAAAACCGACCCCCGTCTGTCGATCTATGGCTACACCTTC	CASSKTDPRLSIYGYTF
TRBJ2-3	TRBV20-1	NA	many	TGCAGTGCTAGTCAGCGTAGCACAGATACGCAGTATTTT	CSASQRSTDTQYF
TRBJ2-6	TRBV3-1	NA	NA	TGTGCCAGCAGCGAAAGGTGGACATATGACTCTGGGGCCAACGTCCTGACTTTC	CASSERWTYDSGANVLTF
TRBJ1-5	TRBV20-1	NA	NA	TGCAGTGCTAGATCCGGGGCCCTAGATAGGCCCCAGCATTTT	CSARSGALDRPQHF
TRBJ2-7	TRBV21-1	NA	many	TGTGCCAGCAGCATCAAAGGTCCAGACATTCGTAACTCCTACGAGCAGTACTTC	CASSIKGPDIRNSYEQYF
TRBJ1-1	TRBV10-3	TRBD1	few	TGTGCCACCCACCCCGGACAGGGGGCTTGGGTGAACACTGAAGCTTTCTTT	CATHPGQGAWVNTEAFF
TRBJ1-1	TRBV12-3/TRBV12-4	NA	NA	TGTGCCAGCAGCAATTCAGGGAAACCCCAGGCTTTCTTT	CASSNSGKPQAFF
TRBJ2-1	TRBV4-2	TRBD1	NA	TGTGCCAGCAGCCAGGCGCCAGGACAGGACGGTTTCTACAATGAGCAGTTCTTC	CASSQAPGQDGFYNEQFF
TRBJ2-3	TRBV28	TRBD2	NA	TGTGCCAGCACCTCTGGACTAGCGGGGGGTCAAGGTACGCAGTATTTT	CASTSGLAGGQGTQYF
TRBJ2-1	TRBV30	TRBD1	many	TGTGCCTGGAGTTGGACGGGACAGGGAAACAATGAGCAGTTCTTC	CAWSWTGQGNNEQFF
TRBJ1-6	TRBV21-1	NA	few	TGTGCCAGCAGCAAAAGACAGGAGAAAAGCTCCTATAATTCACCCCTCCACTTT	CASSKRQEKSSYNSPLHF
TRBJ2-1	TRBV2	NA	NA	TGTGCCAGCATGAGGGACCTGGCCGATGAGCAGTTCTTC	CASMRDLADEQFF
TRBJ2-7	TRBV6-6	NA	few	TGTGCCAGCACCTCGGGGTACCCCTCCAACGAGCAGTACTTC	CASTSGYPSNEQYF
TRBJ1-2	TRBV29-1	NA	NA	TGCAGCGTTGAGATGGGGCGGATTTCAAATGGCTACACCTTC	CSVEMGRISNGYTF
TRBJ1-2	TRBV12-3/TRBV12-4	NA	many	TGTGCCAGCAGTCCACCGGCGGGAGGCGGCTACACCTTC	CASSPPAGGGYTF
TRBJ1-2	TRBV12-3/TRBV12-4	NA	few	TGTGCCAGCGGCCCTCGGACGGTCAACTATGGCTACACCTTC	CASGPRTVNYGYTF
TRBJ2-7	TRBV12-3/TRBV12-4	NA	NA	TGTGCCAGCAGTTTATGGGGGAAACGCTACGAGCAGTACTTC	CASSLWGKRYEQYF
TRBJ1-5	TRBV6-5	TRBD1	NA	TGTGCCAGCATGCAGGGGGCAGGACGGCAGCCCCAGCATTTT	CASMQGAGRQPQHF
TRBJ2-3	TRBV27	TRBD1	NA	TGTGCCAGCAGTTTACGGACAGGTTCGACGCAGTATTTT	CASSLRTGSTQYF
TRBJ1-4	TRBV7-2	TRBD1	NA	TGTGCCAGCAGCTTTTCTCCGACAGGGGGGGATGAAAAACTGTTTTTT	CASSFSPTGGDEKLFF
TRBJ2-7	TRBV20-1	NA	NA	TGCAGTGCCCAGAGGCATAGCTACGAGCAGTACTTC	CSAQRHSYEQYF
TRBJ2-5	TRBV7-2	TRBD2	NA	TGTGCCAGCAGCCTAAAGCGGGGGGGGTCAGAGACCCAGTACTTC	CASSLKRGGSETQYF
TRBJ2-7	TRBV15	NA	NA	TGTGCCACCAGCAGAGTAGGGGGCGAGCAGTACTTC	CATSRVGGEQYF
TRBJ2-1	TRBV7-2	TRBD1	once	TGTGCCAGCAGCCCACAGACAGGGTTGGAGACCCAGTTCTTC	CASSPQTGLETQFF
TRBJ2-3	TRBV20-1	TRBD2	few	TGCAGTGCTAGAGCGGGGGGTGGGGCAGATACGCAGTATTTT	CSARAGGGADTQYF
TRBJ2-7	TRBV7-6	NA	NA	TGTGCCAGCAGCTTAAACAGCCAAGAGACCCGGTACTTC	CASSLNSQETRYF
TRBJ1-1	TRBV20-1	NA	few	TGCAGTGCTCCCCGGGGGGGGTTAGAGGGCATGAACACTGAAGCTTTCTTT	CSAPRGGLEGMNTEAFF
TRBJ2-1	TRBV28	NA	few	TGTGCCAGCACGGCAGGGCGGGATGAGCAGTTCTTC	CASTAGRDEQFF
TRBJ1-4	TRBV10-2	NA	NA	TGCGCCAGAAAAGGACAGACTAATGAAAAACTGTTTTTT	CARKGQTNEKLFF
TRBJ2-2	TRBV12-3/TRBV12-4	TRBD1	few	TGTGCCAGCAGCCCTCGGGACAGGGTATCCACCGGGGAGCTGTTTTTT	CASSPRDRVSTGELFF
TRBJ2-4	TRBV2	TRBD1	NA	TGTGCCAGCAGTGTACCGGGACAGGGAGTAGGTTCGGCCAAAAACATTCAGTACTTC	CASSVPGQGVGSAKNIQYF
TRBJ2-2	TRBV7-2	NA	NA	TGTGCCAGCAGCCCCAGCTATGGCACCGGGGAGCTGTTTTTT	CASSPSYGTGELFF
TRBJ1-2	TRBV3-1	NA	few	TGTGCCAGCAGCCAAGATGTAGGGTTCACTGGCTACACCTTC	CASSQDVGFTGYTF
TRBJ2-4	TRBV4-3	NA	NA	TGCGCCGGCAGCCAAGGGGATGGGGAGACGTACTTC	CAGSQGDGETYF
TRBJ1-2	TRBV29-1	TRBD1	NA	TGCAGCGTTGTAGGGACAGTCTATGGCTACACCTTC	CSVVGTVYGYTF
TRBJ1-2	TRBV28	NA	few	TGTGCCATTACCACCGGGCAGGGATACTATGGCTACACCTTC	CAITTGQGYYGYTF
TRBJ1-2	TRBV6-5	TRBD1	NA	TGTGCCAGCAGTTACTCGCGGGACAGGTTCTATGGCTACACCTTC	CASSYSRDRFYGYTF
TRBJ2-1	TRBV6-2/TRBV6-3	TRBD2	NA	TGTGCCAGCAGTTACCTCAGCGGGGGACAAGAGACCCAGTTCTTC	CASSYLSGGQETQFF
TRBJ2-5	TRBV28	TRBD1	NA	TGTGCCAGCAGCCCCTTAGGACAGGGGGCCTACAATGAACAGTACTTC	CASSPLGQGAYNEQYF
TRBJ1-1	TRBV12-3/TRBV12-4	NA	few	TGTGCCAGCAGTTCGGCTCAGACGGGGAACACTGAAGCTTTCTTT	CASSSAQTGNTEAFF
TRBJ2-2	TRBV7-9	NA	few	TGTGCCAGCAGCCCCCTAATGAACACCGGGGAGCTGTTTTTT	CASSPLMNTGELFF
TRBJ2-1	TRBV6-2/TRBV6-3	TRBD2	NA	TGTGCCAGCACCAATGGACTAGTGGGTATCAATGAGCAGTTCTTC	CASTNGLVGINEQFF
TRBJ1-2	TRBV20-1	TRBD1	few	TGCAGTGCTAGCTACACGGACAGGGGTGGCTATGGCTACACCTTC	CSASYTDRGGYGYTF
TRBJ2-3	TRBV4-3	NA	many	TGCGCCAGCAGCCACCTACTAGCAGGCACAGATACGCAGTATTTT	CASSHLLAGTDTQYF
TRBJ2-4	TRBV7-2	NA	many	TGTGCCAGCCGGGGGACAACCAAAAACATTCAGTACTTC	CASRGTTKNIQYF
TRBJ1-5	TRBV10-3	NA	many	TGTGCCATCAGTGAAGACAGCCCGACCATTATAGGTCAGCCCCAGCATTTT	CAISEDSPTIIGQPQHF